Described below is a single TCR beta chain sequence and its context. Its antigen target is currently unknown. No much larger clone is present one base from it, and per-base qualities are unavailable. The cohort consisted of 600 or so healthy bone marrow donors. Cohort members were all nominally healthy when sampled, although unrecorded immune exposures were likely present. The donor was CMV seropositive and belonged to the group of about 290 seropositive cohort members. A peripheral blood sample was provided by each donor, and peripheral blood mononuclear cells were used for TCR beta sequencing. Genomic DNA extraction from the blood cell samples was performed with the Qiagen DNeasy Blood Extraction Kit. The CDR3 runs 15 residues from the cysteine to the phenylalanine. This entry keeps only the CDR3 DNA: 45 bases, framed from base 1. Between the V and J ends, shortened by 1 base and 0 bases respectively, the junction contains 10 bases. CDR1 is given as LNHNV and CDR2 as YYDKDF, both from the germline V gene (reference sequence).

The sample belongs to a study of cytomegalovirus exposure and HLA in healthy donors (TCRdb year 2017). With regard to the full study: An earlier analysis of approximately 600 of the donors reported 250 to 300 Gb of sequence data and 120 million or so unique TCR beta sequences from roughly 200 million T cells. The later analysis used no new phenotypic data to find candidate immune exposures, relying instead on TCR beta sequences and their occurrence across donors. All discovery cohort repertoires had been generated using a single sequencing platform. In addition to the first cohort of 666 subjects, a separate validation cohort of under 150 different subjects was used. A later analysis re-examined previously published TCR beta repertoires from roughly 650 donors and added high-resolution HLA genotyping to investigate patterns of TCR occurrence. Of the approximately 400 genotyped donors, around 81% fell in the genetic ancestry cluster associated with self-reported Caucasian donors. The T cell repertoires of several hundred subjects were profiled by immunosequencing and related to cytomegalovirus serostatus. HLA typing included class I and class II loci at four-digit resolution. The study was designed to test whether signatures of past pathogen exposure could be identified by cataloging public T cell receptors. To predict cytomegalovirus infection status, the study brought together high-throughput TCR immunosequencing, statistical association of individual TCRs with disease status, and machine learning. Several DR-DQ haplotypes were treated as single units for association and clustering because of strong linkage in the cohort. The number of donors typed differed by locus, with 629-630 for A, B, C, DRB1 and DQB1, roughly 550 for DQA1, 606 for DPA1, and some 440 for DPB1. Alongside the repertoire data, information on donor age, sex, ethnicity and CMV serostatus was compiled. Among some 400 genotyped donors of the cohort, an average of approximately 200,000 unique TCR beta nucleotide sequences was sequenced per donor, of which about 18% were non-productive. To decide whether each TCR beta V gene segment behaved as functional or pseudogenic, an earlier analysis of some 580 of the donors relied on high-throughput TCR beta sequencing. About 330 gigabases of sequencing data and about 92 million unique TCR sequences made up an early release that covered over 550 HLA-typed donors. Genome-wide SNP genotypes for about 55% of the roughly 670 donors were used in a later genetic analysis, which treated that subset as a discovery cohort. Broad study findings and their caveats: The authors suggested that the approach could potentially be extended to other disease states and immunological phenotypes. In vitro tests confirmed that a few of the cytomegalovirus-associated TCR beta chains recognize cytomegalovirus antigens. In an earlier analysis of roughly 500 of the donors, most TCR beta V segments appeared in productive rearrangements about 87% or about 30% of the time, broadly matching IMGT annotations. HLA typing was unavailable for some donors at each locus, so association tests used only the typed subset. CMV serostatus was the only immune exposure information available for the cohort. A later analysis found that TCR association rates varied across HLA loci, with DRB1 alleles showing the most associated TCRs and HLA-C alleles the fewest. In both the original and validation cohorts, the classifier was reported to diagnose cytomegalovirus status with high specificity and sensitivity. Linkage disequilibrium might explain the correlated functional status among segregating V segments, but an unknown experimental factor could not be ruled out. In the study, some 160 TCR beta chains were listed as associated with cytomegalovirus. Most TCR sequences were observed very rarely across donors, whereas some public TCRs were present in many individuals. The sequencing pipeline was judged likely to have produced a cluster of highly shared sequence variants as a technical artifact. A later analysis associated about 17,000 TCR beta sequences with specific HLA alleles at a false discovery rate of 0.05. A further reported finding was that TCR beta sequences accurately predicted the HLA-A and HLA-B alleles for most subjects in the first cohort. Because counts were too low, approximately 15 rarely observed V segments, including chromosome 9 orphons, were excluded from the earlier analysis of 587 of the donors. Most CMV-associated TCR beta chains appeared to be HLA-restricted in a later analysis, and the HLA associations seemed to be driven largely by CMV exposure. A later genetic analysis reported fewer N-insertions in productive TCRs among donors in an Asian-associated ancestry cluster than the roughly 670-donor mean. An association between a missense DCLRE1C variant and V-gene and J-gene trimming of TCR beta chains was found in a later genetic analysis and replicated in an independent cohort. A later analysis found that HLA-associated TCR beta chains were more clonally expanded and had lower generation probabilities than equally common non-associated chains. The cohort was sequenced for TCR beta chains only, and without alpha or paired-chain data the features that could be detected were limited. Some IMGT-functional V segments, including TRBV6-2 and TRBV6-3, could not be told apart with the 87-base-pair reads, so those segments were excluded. Assigning TCR associations to individual alleles was difficult when HLA alleles, especially DR and DQ, strongly co-occurred. A later analysis reported that several top co-occurrence clusters appeared linked to parvovirus B19, influenza, CMV and Epstein-Barr virus. Roughly uniform sequencing depth across donors was assumed in presence/absence analyses, although this assumption may not hold.

Receptor amplification or capture employed the immunoSEQ multiplex PCR assay. For the multiplex PCR, a mixture combining 60 forward primers for TCR Vbeta segments and 13 reverse primers for TCR Jbeta segments was used. The CDR3 region of rearranged TCR beta genes was amplified from genomic DNA with a multiplex PCR assay. Amplified TCR beta libraries were sequenced as 87-base-pair reads on the Illumina HiSeq System. The original methods were these. Across the 500 to 700 repertoires, a later analysis counted 60 million to 90 million unique TCR beta chains, roughly 11 million of which were shared by at least two donors. Raw reads were error-corrected and collapsed into unique sequences by a nearest-neighbor algorithm in which closely related sequences were merged to remove PCR and sequencing errors. To assign V, D and J gene segments, CDR3 sequences were aligned to IMGT reference sequences. For a sequence to be retained, at least a six-nucleotide match to both a V gene segment and a J gene segment was required. A rearrangement was called productive if the CDR3 had no stop codons and remained in frame with V and J, and every other rearrangement was called non-productive. CDR3 was defined by IMGT convention, running from the second conserved V-encoded cysteine to the conserved J-encoded phenylalanine. Sequences without an unambiguous match to a single V gene segment were excluded from the earlier analysis of about 630 of the donors. An earlier analysis of several hundred of the donors called V segments functional above 56.7% productive rearrangements and segregating when the between-donor standard deviation exceeded 5%. To diagnose cytomegalovirus status from the catalog of TCR beta chain sequences, a statistical classification framework was built. A later analysis assigned V and J genes by comparing TCR nucleotide sequences with IMGT/GENE-DB human TR gene sequences. In a later analysis, CDR3 sequences and most-parsimonious VDJ recombination scenarios were assigned using the TCRdist pipeline. In a later analysis, each TCR beta chain was defined by its CDR3 amino acid sequence together with its V-gene family, and reads lacking a unique V-gene family were excluded. A later analysis removed several hundred highly shared, low-generation-probability nucleotide sequences to deal with suspected cross-contamination and a sequencing artifact. A later analysis calculated a clonal expansion index for each public chain from normalized within-repertoire ranks of inferred template counts. In a later analysis, generation probabilities were computed using a VDJ recombination model fitted to out-of-frame rearrangements, and the results were checked against IGoR. In a later analysis, TCR-TCR, TCR-HLA and TCR-CMV co-occurrence was scored with hypergeometric tests, and a repertoire-size bias correction was applied to TCR pairs. A later analysis estimated false discovery rates by permuting HLA or CMV assignments 20 times. In a later analysis, co-occurring TCRs were grouped using DBSCAN, and TCRdist sequence similarity was added for clustering within HLA-allele-positive subsets. Repertoires with fewer than 30,000 or more than 120,000 public chains, plus five repertoires with anomalous nucleotide sharing, were excluded from co-occurrence clustering. TCRdb took over this immuneACCESS table, retaining in-frame rearrangements with V and J assigned. Such tables are incomplete; in checked studies, under half of the missing clones stem from an unresolved V gene, and the remainder is unexplained. That table gives V, J and clone size, and the DNA gave D and trimming. Here the sample has around 100,000 clones; 65% to 80% occur a single time. Of the sample, 10% to 13% is held by the ten largest clones.

The chain employs TRBV15 and TRBJ2-7; TRBD2 might be the D gene, on 7 matching bases. This sequence was found in a young woman in good health and CMV-seropositive. The specimen was PBMCs. The CDR3 sequence is CATSRVRGASYEQYF. The sequenced DNA is TGTGCCACCAGCAGAGTTCGGGGGGCCTCCTACGAGCAGTACTTC.